The following is a TCR beta chain sequence with its context. What it binds is unknown. Sequencing was at survey level. Sequencing used immunoSEQ multiplex PCR; TCRdb keeps in-frame clones, though not all of them. The profile shows around 29,000 clones, around 78% of them singletons. The data derive from a study of STAT5B mutations in CD4+ large granular lymphocyte leukemia. General study points: CD4-sorted patient repertoires seemed more clonal than healthy CD4+ repertoires.

The CDR3 is 15 amino acids. Trimming took off 2 bases at V and 6 bases at J, with 13 bases between the two ends. The germline gives CDR1 MNHNS, CDR2 SASEGT. The TCR was taken from a human donor in good health. The chain combines TRBV6-1 with TRBJ2-2; possibly TRBD2 for D (6 bases). The sample consisted of CD4+ T cells from blood buffy coats. CDR3 bases: TGTGCCAGCAGTGAATTAGTGCGGGGAGCCGGGGAGCTGTTTTTT. Its translation is CASSELVRGAGELFF.